These 30 T cell receptor beta chains were sequenced from one sample in a study of PD-L1 blockade in urothelial cancer. The time point here: pretreatment peripheral blood. This table comes from immunoSEQ multiplex PCR, and its TCRdb copy is limited to in-frame clones, with some not included. The sample has tens of thousands of clones; about 82% are singletons. The starting material was PBMCs, obtained around atezolizumab (anti-PD-L1) treatment. The receptors were gathered from a man in his forties or fifties with urothelial cancer.

The gene calls are TRBV28 and TRBJ1-1, with 8 bases lining up with TRBD1. This CDR3 has 15 amino acids. Per the germline V gene, CDR1 is MDHEN and CDR2 is SYDVKM. With 5 bases clipped from V and 1 base from J, the junction kept 6 bases outside the gene matches. In DNA, the CDR3 is TGTGCCAGCAGTAACGTTCAGGGGGCGAACACTGAAGCTTTCTTT. Translated: CASSNVQGANTEAFF. Supplemented by reference TRBV28 and TRBJ1-1, the full variable domain reads DVKVTQSSRYLVKRTGEKVFLECVQDMDHENMFWYRQDPGLGLRLIYFSYDVKMKEKGDIPEGYSVSREKKERFSLILESASTNQTSMYLCASSNVQGANTEAFFGQGTRLTVV.

V and J are TRBV7-6 and TRBJ2-1, with TRBD1 matching over 8 bases. The CDR3 has 16 residues. Losses at the gene ends were 1 base for V and 9 bases for J; bases not matched to a gene: 11. CDR1 is SGHVS and CDR2 is FNYEAQ in the germline V gene. CDR3 protein: CASSLDAGQGSFEQFF. CDR3 DNA: TGTGCCAGCAGCTTAGACGCCGGACAGGGTAGTTTTGAGCAGTTCTTC. Together with reference TRBV7-6 and TRBJ2-1, the CDR3 gives the full variable domain: GAGVSQSPRYKVTKRGQDVALRCDPISGHVSLYWYRQALGQGPEFLTYFNYEAQQDKSGLPNDRFSAERPEGSISTLTIQRTEQRDSAMYRCASSLDAGQGSFEQFFGPGTRLTVL.

The V and J genes are TRBV27 and TRBJ2-2; weak D call: TRBD1 (6 bases). The CDR3 totals 15 residues. Trimming took 4 bases from V and 2 from J, leaving 11 bases between them. CDR1 and CDR2 from the germline V gene are MNHEY and SMNVEV (reference sequence). The CDR3 DNA reads as TGTGCCAGCAGTTATCTGGGGGCAAACACCGGGGAGCTGTTTTTT. The encoded protein is CASSYLGANTGELFF.

The rearrangement links TRBV18 to TRBJ1-4; TRBD1 matches 9 bases. The CDR3 extends over 15 amino acids. The germline CDR1 and CDR2 sequences are KGHSH and LQKENI. V lost 2 bases and J lost 8; bases outside the gene matches: 6. The CDR3 DNA is TGTGCCAGCTCACCAATGACAGGGGGTGGAGAAAAACTGTTTTTT. Its translation: CASSPMTGGGEKLFF.

V is TRBV29-1 and J is TRBJ1-2; the D gene is possibly TRBD1 (5 bases). The V end lost 8 bases, the J end lost 4 bases, and 11 bases lay between the germline ends. The CDR3 loop spans 11 amino acids. In germline, CDR1 is SQVTM, CDR2 ANQGSEA. CDR3 protein: CSLRDSYGYTF. CDR3 coding DNA: TGCAGCTTGCGAGACAGCTATGGCTACACCTTC.

The rearrangement joins TRBV5-1 to TRBJ1-2; no definite D call. In germline, CDR1 is SGHRS, CDR2 YFSETQ. The V gene lost 0 bases and the J gene lost 8 bases, with 11 bases spanning the gap. The CDR3 loop spans 13 amino acids. The CDR3, as DNA: TGCGCCAGCAGCTTGGACGGGGTCAACGGCTACACCTTC. Translating gives CASSLDGVNGYTF.

The chain couples TRBV18 to TRBJ1-4, with TRBD1 identical over 8 bases. V shed 6 bases, J shed 6 bases, and the junction held 9 bases outside the gene matches. The CDR3 runs 15 residues. Germline values: CDR1 KGHSH, CDR2 LQKENI. Here the CDR3 reads CASSQGQGDYEKLFF. As DNA, the CDR3 is TGTGCCAGCTCCCAAGGACAGGGCGATTATGAAAAACTGTTTTTT.

The table lists this clone with a count of one. The J gene is TRBJ2-3, the V gene TRBV5-4; 10 bases align to TRBD1. In germline, CDR1 is SGHNT, CDR2 YYREEE (reference sequence). The trim removed 7 bases at V and 4 bases at J, leaving 6 bases unmatched. The CDR3 extends over 14 amino acids. For the CDR3, the DNA is TGTGCCAGCCTCCGGGACAGGGGCTCAGATACGCAGTATTTT. As protein: CASLRDRGSDTQYF.

The chain carries TRBV11-2 and TRBJ2-5, with 8 bases lining up with TRBD1. The CDR3 contains 15 residues. V lost 1 base, J lost 5 bases, and 6 bases stayed unmatched. From germline, CDR1 is SGHAT and CDR2 FQNNGV. The CDR3 DNA reads TGTGCCAGCAGCTTAGGGACAGGGAAGGGGGAGACCCAGTACTTC. Amino acids: CASSLGTGKGETQYF.

The V gene is TRBV7-8, the J gene TRBJ2-2, with D perhaps matching TRBD2 (6 bases). The CDR3 runs 13 residues. V lost 5 bases and J 2 bases, leaving 6 bases between the germline ends. CDR1 SGHVS and CDR2 FQNEAQ come from the germline V gene. Written as DNA, the CDR3 is TGTGCCAGCAGCGGGACTAACACCGGGGAGCTGTTTTTT. Protein: CASSGTNTGELFF.

V and J are TRBV5-6 and TRBJ1-2; 7 bases match TRBD1. Trimming took 3 bases from V and 8 from J; bases not matched to a gene: 10. The CDR3 contains 14 residues. CDR1 and CDR2 from the germline V gene are SGHDT and YYEEEE. In nucleotides, the CDR3 is TGTGCCAGCAGCTGGGGGACAGATGTAGGGGGCTACACCTTC. Its protein is CASSWGTDVGGYTF.

The CDR3 nucleotides read TGTGCCAGTAGTATTGGGACAGGGTCTGGTGAGCAGTTCTTC. Protein sequence: CASSIGTGSGEQFF. The chain uses TRBV19 and TRBJ2-1, with TRBD1 identical over 9 bases. CDR1 is LNHDA, CDR2 SQIVND, per germline (reference sequence). There are 14 residues in the CDR3. The J segment lost 9 bases and the V segment lost 3 bases, leaving 6 bases of the junction unmatched.

This rearrangement joins TRBV28 to TRBJ1-2; the D is unclear. The CDR3 is 13 residues long. Germline assignment: CDR1 MDHEN and CDR2 SYDVKM. V was clipped by 10 bases and J by 0 bases, with 12 bases between them. Written as DNA, the CDR3 is TGTGCCACCCTGGTCAGGTCTAACTATGGCTACACCTTC. This encodes CATLVRSNYGYTF.

The chain is built from TRBV30 and TRBJ1-2; D might be TRBD1 (5 bases). The CDR3 has 11 residues. V shed 7 bases and J shed 2 bases, with 8 bases lying between them. Germline V lookup: CDR1 GTSNPN, CDR2 SVGIG (reference sequence). In DNA, the CDR3 is TGTGCCTACAGGTCCAACTATGGCTACACCTTC. Amino acid sequence: CAYRSNYGYTF. The whole variable domain, remainder taken from reference TRBV30 and TRBJ1-2, is SQTIHQWPATLVQPVGSPLSLECTVEGTSNPNLYWYRQAAGRGLQLLFYSVGIGQISSEVPQNLSASRPQDRQFILSSKKLLLSDSGFYLCAYRSNYGYTFGSGTRLTVV.

The chain's CDR3 is CASSRGPRNQPQHF. As DNA, the CDR3 is TGTGCCAGCAGCCGCGGGCCCCGGAATCAGCCCCAGCATTTT. The chain recombines TRBV28 with TRBJ1-5; the D is unclear. V dropped 6 bases and J dropped 4 bases, with 13 bases sitting between them. The CDR3 runs to 14 residues. CDR1 is MDHEN, CDR2 SYDVKM, per germline. The whole variable domain, remainder taken from reference TRBV28 and TRBJ1-5, is DVKVTQSSRYLVKRTGEKVFLECVQDMDHENMFWYRQDPGLGLRLIYFSYDVKMKEKGDIPEGYSVSREKKERFSLILESASTNQTSMYLCASSRGPRNQPQHFGDGTRLSIL.

J is TRBJ2-1 and V is TRBV14; 7 bases agree with TRBD1. The CDR3 has 14 amino acids. Trimming took 4 bases from V and 5 from J; bases not matched to a gene: 5. Germline V gene data show CDR1 as SGHDN and CDR2 as FVKESK. The DNA of the CDR3 is TGTGCCAGCAGCCGACAGGGCCTAAACAATGAGCAGTTCTTC. It translates to CASSRQGLNNEQFF.

This chain connects TRBV30 to TRBJ2-5; 7 nucleotides align to TRBD2. Germline lookup yields CDR1 GTSNPN and CDR2 SVGIG (reference sequence). The V gene end was trimmed by 4 bases and the J gene end by 6 bases; junction bases not matched to a gene: 11. The CDR3 length is 14 residues. CDR3 nucleotides: TGTGCCTGGAATGCGGGAGTAATTGGAAAGACCCAGTACTTC. Amino acids: CAWNAGVIGKTQYF.

The J gene is TRBJ2-3, the V gene TRBV9; 11 positions agree with TRBD2. In germline, CDR1 is SGDLS, CDR2 YYNGEE. The CDR3 loop spans 15 amino acids. The V gene end was trimmed by 3 bases and the J gene end by 5 bases; junction bases not matched to a gene: 5. CDR3 nucleotide sequence: TGTGCCAGCAGCGAAGGGACTAGCGGAGGAGATACGCAGTATTTT. The encoded protein is CASSEGTSGGDTQYF.

This clone showed up just a few times. The rearrangement links TRBV4-1 to TRBJ2-7, with 7 bases that match TRBD1. This CDR3 spans 17 amino acids. Germline CDR1 and CDR2: MGHRA and YSYEKL. Trimming cost V 4 bases and J 3 bases; bases outside gene matches: 15. CDR3 protein: CASSPQPLGTVNYEQYF. In DNA, the CDR3 is TGCGCCAGCAGCCCTCAGCCCCTTGGGACAGTTAACTACGAGCAGTACTTC.

The rearrangement uses TRBV4-1 and TRBJ1-1; 8 bases fit TRBD1. Germline CDR1 reads MGHRA; CDR2 reads YSYEKL. The CDR3 sequence is 15 residues long. J was trimmed by 2 bases and V by 4 bases; bases with no gene match: 6. For the CDR3, the DNA is TGCGCCAGCAGCCTGGACAGGGTTCCTAACACTGAAGCTTTCTTT. It yields the protein CASSLDRVPNTEAFF.

The rearrangement joins TRBV18 to TRBJ1-2; D may be TRBD1 (5 bases). The CDR3 is 15 amino acids. The germline V and J ends were trimmed by 4 bases and 4 bases, with 16 bases remaining between them. The germline CDR1 and CDR2 sequences are KGHSH and LQKENI. The CDR3 region has the DNA TGTGCCAGCTCACTTGCCGGCGCAGGGCCCTATGGCTACACCTTC. This sequence encodes CASSLAGAGPYGYTF.

J is TRBJ2-6 and V is TRBV30; tentatively, D is TRBD1 (5 bases). V lost 2 bases and J 1 base, leaving 6 bases between the germline ends. Germline CDR1 GTSNPN, CDR2 SVGIG (reference sequence). The CDR3 has 14 residues. CDR3 loop: CAWSPGSGANVLTF. The CDR3 region has the DNA TGTGCCTGGAGTCCAGGGTCTGGGGCCAACGTCCTGACTTTC.

This clone occurred a few times. The V gene is TRBV9, the J gene TRBJ1-3; D call uncertain. Germline V gives CDR1 SGDLS, CDR2 YYNGEE. The length of the CDR3 is 12 residues. Trimming left V 2 bases short and J 4 bases short, with 4 bases between. The CDR3 region has the DNA TGTGCCAGCAGCGTGGAGGGAAACACCATATATTTT. Encoded protein: CASSVEGNTIYF.

This clone was detected once. The CDR3: CASTPGREAFF. CDR3 coding DNA: TGTGCCAGCACCCCCGGCAGGGAAGCTTTCTTT. V is TRBV7-9 and J is TRBJ1-1; D not resolved. Per germline, CDR1 SEHNR and CDR2 FQNEAQ (reference sequence). V was pared by 7 bases and J by 8 bases, with 11 bases between. This CDR3 spans 11 amino acids.

V gene TRBV11-2 combines with J gene TRBJ2-5; D gene unclear. The CDR3 has 13 amino acids. Trimming removed 2 bases at V and 4 bases at J, with 8 bases between. In germline, CDR1 is SGHAT, CDR2 FQNNGV. The CDR3 coding sequence is TGTGCCAGCAGCTTATCATCGGGAGAGACCCAGTACTTC. Residues: CASSLSSGETQYF. Filled out from reference TRBV11-2 and TRBJ2-5, the complete variable domain reads EAGVAQSPRYKIIEKRQSVAFWCNPISGHATLYWYQQILGQGPKLLIQFQNNGVVDDSQLPKDRFSAERLKGVDSTLKIQPAKLEDSAVYLCASSLSSGETQYFGPGTRLLVL.

The chain carries TRBV2 and TRBJ2-5; 14 bases fit TRBD2. The junction had 11 bases not matched to a gene; V was cut back by 6 bases and J by 5 bases. Germline-derived CDR1 and CDR2 are SNHLY and FYNNEI. The CDR3 sequence is 17 residues long. CDR3 in DNA: TGTGCCAGCAGCTTACCGGGACTAGCGGGAGAGGCGGAGACCCAGTACTTC. It is translated as CASSLPGLAGEAETQYF.

This clone was recorded once. V is TRBV7-8 and J is TRBJ2-1; possible D gene TRBD2, 8 bases. The germline V and J ends were trimmed by 1 base and 4 bases, with 14 bases remaining between them. Per germline, CDR1 SGHVS and CDR2 FQNEAQ. There are 16 residues in the CDR3. The CDR3 region has the DNA TGTGCCAGCAGCTTAGGTCGGGGGGGACAGTACAATGAGCAGTTCTTC. Translation: CASSLGRGGQYNEQFF.

The rearrangement joins TRBV13 to TRBJ1-1; weak D call: TRBD1 (6 bases). V lost 5 bases and J 6 bases, leaving 10 bases between the germline ends. CDR3 size: 12 residues. The germline gives CDR1 PRHDT, CDR2 FYEKMQ (reference sequence). The chain's CDR3 is CASSLQGPEAFF. The CDR3 nucleotides are TGTGCCAGCAGCCTACAGGGCCCTGAAGCTTTCTTT.

V gene TRBV7-9 combines with J gene TRBJ1-1; D call uncertain. The CDR3 consists of 12 residues. V gave up 8 bases and J gave up 2 bases, with 9 bases separating them. The germline gives CDR1 SEHNR, CDR2 FQNEAQ (reference sequence). The CDR3 DNA reads TGTGCCAGCGACACAGATAACACTGAAGCTTTCTTT. This encodes CASDTDNTEAFF. Drawing the rest from reference TRBV7-9 and TRBJ1-1, the complete variable domain is DTGVSQNPRHKITKRGQNVTFRCDPISEHNRLYWYRQTLGQGPEFLTYFQNEAQLEKSRLLSDRFSAERPKGSFSTLEIQRTEQGDSAMYLCASDTDNTEAFFGQGTRLTVV.

The chain recombines TRBV18 with TRBJ2-1; TRBD2 matches at 9 bases. The germline V gene has CDR1 KGHSH and CDR2 LQKENI. J was trimmed by 0 bases and V by 5 bases; bases with no gene match: 2. This CDR3 comprises 15 residues. The CDR3 loop is CASSFSGSSYNEQFF. In DNA, the CDR3 is TGTGCCAGCTCATTTAGCGGGAGCTCCTACAATGAGCAGTTCTTC.